This T cell receptor (beta chain) came from a study of regulatory T cells in long-lasting Graves disease (TCRdb year 2021). In terms of the full investigation: Patients with newly diagnosed Graves' disease had been on antithyroid drugs for under 3 months. Persistent Graves' disease patients were compared with newly diagnosed Graves' disease patients by peripheral blood TCR sequencing and RNA sequencing. The study was registered as a clinical trial and conducted in China. A total of 33 samples were covered by TCR sequencing, comprising roughly 13 persistent and around 20 newly diagnosed Graves' disease patients.

The CDR3 has 15 amino acids, counting the end cysteine and phenylalanine. This entry keeps only the CDR3 DNA: 45 bases, framed from base 1. V is shortened by 2 bases, J by 9 bases, and the region joining them spans 20 bases. The CDR1 and CDR2 encoded by the germline V gene (reference sequence) are GTSNPN and SVGIG. Libraries were built with multiplex PCR. TCRdb shows the sequencer as Illumina HiSeq 4000. TCR beta libraries were built with iRepertoire HTBI primers and Arm-PCR amplification of CDR3 regions. Before sequencing, the PCR products underwent gel purification. Per the original workflow: A total of 62 TRBV and 14 TRBJ segments were identified across samples and were used for gene usage analysis of CDR3 amino acid clonotypes. COPE and FqMerger were used to merge the filtered high-quality paired reads into contigs. BLAST was used to align contigs to IMGT TRBV, TRBD and TRBJ reference genes, with CDR3 defined following IMGT. Clonotypes above 0.1% frequency were classified as highly expanded clones. Shannon entropy was used to measure repertoire diversity, and the Gini coefficient was used to measure V-J evenness. A clonotype found in more than one individual was treated as public. The public reads were reprocessed in TCRdb via fastp at Q25 and MiXCR, keeping in-frame beta chains. Rows are unified per CDR3 protein, each entry keeping the most common DNA and genes. Clone size and V and J calls follow TCRdb, not the original study. Counted in this sample were around 420,000 distinct CDR3 sequences; 15% of them appeared once. Of the sample, approximately 21% is held by the ten largest clones.

General study outcomes and caveats: Preferential use of TRBV28, TRBJ1-2 and TRBJ2-5 was observed in persistent disease, whereas TRBV20-1 and TRBJ2-1 were favored in newly diagnosed disease. The authors acknowledged the small sample size as a limitation that may reduce accuracy. Only the TCR beta chain was sequenced and analyzed. Only peripheral blood was studied, because thyroid tissue, the primary lesion, was inaccessible. Compared with newly diagnosed patients, patients with persistent Graves' disease had lower TCR Shannon entropy and fewer highly expanded clones, which suggests clonal expansion. Patients with persistent disease shared more public clonotypes (about 3,000) than newly diagnosed patients did (more than 900).

With regard to this clonotype: There is no known antigen for this receptor. One base away there is no much larger clone; base qualities are not given.

The time point label for this specimen denotes: newly diagnosed GD, antithyroid drugs for less than 3 months. For both TCR sequencing and RNA sequencing, RNA was extracted from PBMCs in TRIzol. Graves' disease was diagnosed according to American Thyroid Association guidelines. The patients came from an endocrinology department in Xi'an, China. From each patient, approximately 10 milliliters of peripheral blood was collected into an EDTA anticoagulant tube. Ficoll Paque Plus density gradient separation was used to isolate PBMCs, and no further T cell sorting was done. RNA quality was checked with an Agilent 2100 Bioanalyzer and agarose gel, and concentration with a NanoDrop 2000.

The sample in question was peripheral blood mononuclear cells (PBMCs), obtained at new diagnosis, from a patient treated with antithyroid drugs. This receptor was taken from a female donor with Graves disease. The rearranged chain carries TRBV30 and TRBJ2-1, with TRBD2 tentatively as D gene (5 bases match). Here is the DNA: TGTGCCTGGAGTCCTAGGACGGTCGGGGTAACTGAGCAGTTCTTC. Translated, this is CAWSPRTVGVTEQFF.